Listed here are 2 T cell receptor beta chains from one sample, sequenced in a study of blood T cell repertoires in COVID-19. Sequencing was performed with immunoSEQ multiplex PCR; in TCRdb, only in-frame clones are kept and a portion is missing. The table lists about 110,000 clones, approximately 68% of them singletons. The sequenced sample was peripheral blood. These receptors were taken from a woman aged 55-69 years with acute or convalescent COVID-19.

The gene calls are TRBV30 and TRBJ1-3, with D hard to call. Germline V CDR1 and CDR2: GTSNPN, SVGIG (reference sequence). This CDR3 comprises 11 residues. Deletions cut 4 bases from V and 8 bases from J, with 9 bases between. This chain's CDR3 is CAWTPRDTIYF. CDR3 DNA sequence: TGTGCCTGGACCCCAAGAGACACCATATATTTT.

This chain uses TRBV19 with TRBJ1-4; maybe TRBD1 (6 bases). V lost 5 bases to trimming and J lost 4 bases, with 14 bases between them. This CDR3 region has 15 residues. Germline V gene data show CDR1 as LNHDA and CDR2 as SQIVND (reference sequence). CDR3 loop: CASSDKQGRNEKLFF. CDR3 in DNA: TGTGCCAGTAGTGACAAACAGGGACGTAATGAAAAACTGTTTTTT.